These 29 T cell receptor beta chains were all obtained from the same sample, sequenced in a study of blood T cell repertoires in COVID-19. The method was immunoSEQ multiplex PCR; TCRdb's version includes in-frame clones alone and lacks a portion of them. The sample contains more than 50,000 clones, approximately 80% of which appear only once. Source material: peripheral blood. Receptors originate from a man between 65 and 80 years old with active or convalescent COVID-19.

Written as DNA, the CDR3 is TGTGCCAGCAGCCAGGGGGCCTACACTGAAGCTTTCTTT. The encoded protein is CASSQGAYTEAFF. This chain links TRBV14 with TRBJ1-1; a weak D match, TRBD1 (6 bases). Germline CDR1 is SGHDN and CDR2 is FVKESK. V was trimmed by 3 bases and J by 3 bases, leaving 8 bases between them. The CDR3 contains 13 residues.

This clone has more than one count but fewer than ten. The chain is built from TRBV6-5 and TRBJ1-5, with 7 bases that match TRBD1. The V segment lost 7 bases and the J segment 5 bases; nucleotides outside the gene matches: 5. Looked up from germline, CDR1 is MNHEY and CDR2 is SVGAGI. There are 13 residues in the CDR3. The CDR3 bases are TGTGCCAGCATGAGGGGGCGGGATCAGCCCCAGCATTTT. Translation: CASMRGRDQPQHF.

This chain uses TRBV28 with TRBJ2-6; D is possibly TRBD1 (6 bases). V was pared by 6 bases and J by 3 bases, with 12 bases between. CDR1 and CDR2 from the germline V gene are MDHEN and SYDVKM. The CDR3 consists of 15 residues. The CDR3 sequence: CASSYRVDGANVLTF. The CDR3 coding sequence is TGTGCCAGCAGCTACAGGGTCGATGGGGCCAACGTCCTGACTTTC. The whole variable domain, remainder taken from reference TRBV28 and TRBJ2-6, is DVKVTQSSRYLVKRTGEKVFLECVQDMDHENMFWYRQDPGLGLRLIYFSYDVKMKEKGDIPEGYSVSREKKERFSLILESASTNQTSMYLCASSYRVDGANVLTFGAGSRLTVL.

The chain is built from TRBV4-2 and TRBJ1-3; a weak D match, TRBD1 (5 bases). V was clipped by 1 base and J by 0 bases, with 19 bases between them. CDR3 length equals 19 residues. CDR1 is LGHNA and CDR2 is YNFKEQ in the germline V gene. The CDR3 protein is CASSQVHGSGGHSGNTIYF. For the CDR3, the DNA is TGTGCCAGCAGCCAAGTCCATGGTAGCGGCGGACACTCTGGAAACACCATATATTTT.

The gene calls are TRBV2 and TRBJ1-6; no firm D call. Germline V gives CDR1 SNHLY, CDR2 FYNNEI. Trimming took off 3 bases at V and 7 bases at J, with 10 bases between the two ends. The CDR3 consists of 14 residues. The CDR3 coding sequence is TGTGCCAGCAGTGATTCCAAAGAGAATTCACCCCTCCACTTT. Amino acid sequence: CASSDSKENSPLHF. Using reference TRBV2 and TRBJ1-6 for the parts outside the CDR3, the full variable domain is EPEVTQTPSHQVTQMGQEVILRCVPISNHLYFYWYRQILGQKVEFLVSFYNNEISEKSEIFDDQFSVERPDGSNFTLKIRSTKLEDSAMYFCASSDSKENSPLHFGNGTRLTVT.

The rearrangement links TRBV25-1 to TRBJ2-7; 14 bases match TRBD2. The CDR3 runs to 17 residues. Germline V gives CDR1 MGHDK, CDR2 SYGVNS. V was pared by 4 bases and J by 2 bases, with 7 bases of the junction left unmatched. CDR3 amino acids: CASSVSLTSGRAYEQYF. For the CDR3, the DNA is TGTGCCAGCAGTGTATCCTTGACTAGCGGGAGGGCCTACGAGCAGTACTTC.

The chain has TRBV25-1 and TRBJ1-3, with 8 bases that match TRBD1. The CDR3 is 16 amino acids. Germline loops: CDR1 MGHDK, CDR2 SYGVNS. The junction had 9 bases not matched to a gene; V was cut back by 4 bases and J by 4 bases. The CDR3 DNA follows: TGTGCCAGCAGTGGACTACAGGGGGATAGGGGAAACACCATATATTTT. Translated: CASSGLQGDRGNTIYF.

The CDR3 nucleotides read TGCGCCAGCAGCTCCCCCGCAACAGGGGGAATCTATGGCTACACCTTC. Translation: CASSSPATGGIYGYTF. The chain combines TRBV5-1 with TRBJ1-2, with TRBD1 identical over 8 bases. J gave up 4 bases and V 3 bases, and 11 bases lay outside the gene matches. The CDR3 has 16 residues. Germline assignment: CDR1 SGHRS and CDR2 YFSETQ. The variable domain in full, completed from reference TRBV5-1 and TRBJ1-2, reads KAGVTQTPRYLIKTRGQQVTLSCSPISGHRSVSWYQQTPGQGLQFLFEYFSETQRNKGNFPGRFSGRQFSNSRSEMNVSTLELGDSALYLCASSSPATGGIYGYTFGSGTRLTVV.

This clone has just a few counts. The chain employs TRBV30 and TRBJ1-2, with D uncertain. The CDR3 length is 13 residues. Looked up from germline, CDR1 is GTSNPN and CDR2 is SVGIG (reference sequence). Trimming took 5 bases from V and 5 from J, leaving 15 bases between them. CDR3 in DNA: TGTGCCTGGTCACTCACGGTCGGGTATGGCTACACCTTC. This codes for CAWSLTVGYGYTF. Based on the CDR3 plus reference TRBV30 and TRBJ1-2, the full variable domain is SQTIHQWPATLVQPVGSPLSLECTVEGTSNPNLYWYRQAAGRGLQLLFYSVGIGQISSEVPQNLSASRPQDRQFILSSKKLLLSDSGFYLCAWSLTVGYGYTFGSGTRLTVV.

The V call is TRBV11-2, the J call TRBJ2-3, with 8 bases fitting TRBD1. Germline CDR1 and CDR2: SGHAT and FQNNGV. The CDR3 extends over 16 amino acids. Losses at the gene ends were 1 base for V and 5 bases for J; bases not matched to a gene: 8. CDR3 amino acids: CASSLGSQGALDTQYF. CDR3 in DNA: TGTGCCAGCAGCTTAGGGTCGCAGGGGGCATTAGATACGCAGTATTTT.

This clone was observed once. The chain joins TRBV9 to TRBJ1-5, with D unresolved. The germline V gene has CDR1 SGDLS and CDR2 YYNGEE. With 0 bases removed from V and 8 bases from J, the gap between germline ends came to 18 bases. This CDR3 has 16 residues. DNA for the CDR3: TGTGCCAGCAGCGTAGCTACGGGGATAGCCGGGGAGCCCCAGCATTTT. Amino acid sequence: CASSVATGIAGEPQHF. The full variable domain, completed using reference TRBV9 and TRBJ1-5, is DSGVTQTPKHLITATGQRVTLRCSPRSGDLSVYWYQQSLDQGLQFLIQYYNGEERAKGNILERFSAQQFPDLHSELNLSSLELGDSALYFCASSVATGIAGEPQHFGDGTRLSIL.

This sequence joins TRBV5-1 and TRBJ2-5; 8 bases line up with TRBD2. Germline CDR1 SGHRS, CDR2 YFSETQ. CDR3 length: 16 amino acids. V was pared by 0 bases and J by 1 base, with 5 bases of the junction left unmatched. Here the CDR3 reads CASSLGVAGPQETQYF. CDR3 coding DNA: TGCGCCAGCAGCTTGGGGGTAGCGGGACCCCAAGAGACCCAGTACTTC.

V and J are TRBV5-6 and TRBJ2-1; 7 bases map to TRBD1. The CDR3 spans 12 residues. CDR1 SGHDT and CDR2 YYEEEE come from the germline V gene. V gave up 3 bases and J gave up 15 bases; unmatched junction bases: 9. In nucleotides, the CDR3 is TGTGCCAGCAGCTCCGGGACAGCCCGATGGTTCTTC. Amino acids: CASSSGTARWFF.

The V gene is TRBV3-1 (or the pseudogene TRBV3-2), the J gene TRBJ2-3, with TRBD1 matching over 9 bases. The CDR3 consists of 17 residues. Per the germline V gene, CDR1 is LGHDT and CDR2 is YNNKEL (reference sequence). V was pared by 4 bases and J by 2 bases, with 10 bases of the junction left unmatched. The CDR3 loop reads CASSPYQSQGATDTQYF. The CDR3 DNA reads TGTGCCAGCAGCCCGTATCAATCACAGGGGGCCACAGATACGCAGTATTTT.

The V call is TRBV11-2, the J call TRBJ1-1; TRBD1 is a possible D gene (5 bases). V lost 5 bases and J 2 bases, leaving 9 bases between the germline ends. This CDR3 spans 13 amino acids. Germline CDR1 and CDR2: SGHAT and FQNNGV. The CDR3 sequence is CASSPTGNTEAFF. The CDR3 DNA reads TGTGCCAGCAGCCCCACAGGTAACACTGAAGCTTTCTTT. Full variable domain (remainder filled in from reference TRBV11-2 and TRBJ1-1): EAGVAQSPRYKIIEKRQSVAFWCNPISGHATLYWYQQILGQGPKLLIQFQNNGVVDDSQLPKDRFSAERLKGVDSTLKIQPAKLEDSAVYLCASSPTGNTEAFFGQGTRLTVV.

This CDR3 is CASSFARGTGELFF. Written as DNA, the CDR3 is TGTGCCAGCAGCTTCGCCAGAGGCACCGGGGAGCTGTTTTTT. The chain combines TRBV11-2 with TRBJ2-2; D is undetermined. Germline V CDR1 and CDR2: SGHAT, FQNNGV. Trimming took off 3 bases at V and 4 bases at J, with 9 bases between the two ends. This CDR3 region has 14 residues.

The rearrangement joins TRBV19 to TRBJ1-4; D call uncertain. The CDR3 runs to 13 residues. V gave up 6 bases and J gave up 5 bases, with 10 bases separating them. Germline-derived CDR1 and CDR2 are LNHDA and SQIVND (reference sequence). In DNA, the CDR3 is TGTGCCAGTAGACACGGCGGGAATGAAAAACTGTTTTTT. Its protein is CASRHGGNEKLFF.

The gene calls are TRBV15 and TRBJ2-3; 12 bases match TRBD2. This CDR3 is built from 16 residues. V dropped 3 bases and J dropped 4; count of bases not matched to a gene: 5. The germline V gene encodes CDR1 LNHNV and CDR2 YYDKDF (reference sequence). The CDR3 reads CATSSRLAGVADTQYF. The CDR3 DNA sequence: TGTGCCACCAGCAGCCGACTAGCGGGAGTTGCAGATACGCAGTATTTT.

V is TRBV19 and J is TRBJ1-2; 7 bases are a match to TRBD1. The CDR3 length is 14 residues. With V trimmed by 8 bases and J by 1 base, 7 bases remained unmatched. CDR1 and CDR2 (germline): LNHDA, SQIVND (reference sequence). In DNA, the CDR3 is TGTGCCAGTCTTCGACAGGGACTTAACTATGGCTACACCTTC. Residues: CASLRQGLNYGYTF.

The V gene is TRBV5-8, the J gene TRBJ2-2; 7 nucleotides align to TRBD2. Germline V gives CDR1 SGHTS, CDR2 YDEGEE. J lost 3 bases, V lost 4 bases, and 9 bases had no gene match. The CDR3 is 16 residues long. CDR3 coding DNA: TGTGCCAGCAGCCTTCTACTAGCGACCCACACCGGGGAGCTGTTTTTT. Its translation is CASSLLLATHTGELFF. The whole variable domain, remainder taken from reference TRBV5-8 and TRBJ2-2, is EAGVTQSPTHLIKTRGQQATLRCSPISGHTSVYWYQQALGLGLQFLLWYDEGEERNRGNFPPRFSGRQFPNYSSELNVNALELEDSALYLCASSLLLATHTGELFFGEGSRLTVL.

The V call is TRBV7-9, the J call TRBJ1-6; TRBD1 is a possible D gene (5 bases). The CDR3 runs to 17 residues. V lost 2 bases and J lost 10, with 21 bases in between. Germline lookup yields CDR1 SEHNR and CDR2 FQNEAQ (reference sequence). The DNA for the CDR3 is TGTGCCAGCAGCTTAATGTCGCTTCCGGAGGGGACGTCACCCCTCCACTTT. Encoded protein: CASSLMSLPEGTSPLHF.

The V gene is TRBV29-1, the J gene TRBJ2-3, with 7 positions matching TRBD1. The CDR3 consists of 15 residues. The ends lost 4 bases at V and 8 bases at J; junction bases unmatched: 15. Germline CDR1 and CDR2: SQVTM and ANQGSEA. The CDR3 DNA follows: TGCAGCGTTGGGACAGATGGGGGTTACAGGGGTACGCAGTATTTT. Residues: CSVGTDGGYRGTQYF.

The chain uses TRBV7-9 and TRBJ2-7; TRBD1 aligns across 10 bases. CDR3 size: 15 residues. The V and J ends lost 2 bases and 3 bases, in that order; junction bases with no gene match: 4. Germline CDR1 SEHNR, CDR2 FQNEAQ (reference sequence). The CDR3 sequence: CASSLSGQGIYEQYF. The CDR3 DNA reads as TGTGCCAGCAGCTTATCGGGACAGGGGATCTACGAGCAGTACTTC.

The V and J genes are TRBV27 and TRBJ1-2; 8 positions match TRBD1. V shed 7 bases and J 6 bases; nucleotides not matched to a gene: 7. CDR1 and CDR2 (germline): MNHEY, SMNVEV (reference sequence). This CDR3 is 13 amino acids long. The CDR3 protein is CASTDRGPHGYTF. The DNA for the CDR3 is TGTGCCAGCACAGACAGGGGCCCTCATGGCTACACCTTC.

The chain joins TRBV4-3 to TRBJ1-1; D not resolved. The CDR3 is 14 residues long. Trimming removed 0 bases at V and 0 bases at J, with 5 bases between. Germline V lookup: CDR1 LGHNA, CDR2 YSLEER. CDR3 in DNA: TGCGCCAGCAGCCAAGATGTTATGAACACTGAAGCTTTCTTT. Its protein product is CASSQDVMNTEAFF.

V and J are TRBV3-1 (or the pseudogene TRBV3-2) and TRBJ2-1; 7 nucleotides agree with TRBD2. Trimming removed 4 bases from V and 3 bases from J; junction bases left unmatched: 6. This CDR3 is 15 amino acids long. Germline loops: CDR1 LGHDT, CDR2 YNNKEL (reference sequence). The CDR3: CASSLRLANYNEQFF. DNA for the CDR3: TGTGCCAGCAGCCTACGACTAGCTAACTACAATGAGCAGTTCTTC.

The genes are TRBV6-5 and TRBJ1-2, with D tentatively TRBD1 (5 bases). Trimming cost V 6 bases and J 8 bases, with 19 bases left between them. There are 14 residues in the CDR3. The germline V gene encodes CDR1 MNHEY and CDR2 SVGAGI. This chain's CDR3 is CASSSGPRRGGYTF. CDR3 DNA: TGTGCCAGCAGCTCGGGACCGCGACGGGGGGGCTACACCTTC.

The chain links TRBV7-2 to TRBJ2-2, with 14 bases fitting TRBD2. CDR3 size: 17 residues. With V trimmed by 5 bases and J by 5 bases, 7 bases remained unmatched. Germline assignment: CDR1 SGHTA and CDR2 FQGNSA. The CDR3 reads CASSPPGLAGGTGELFF. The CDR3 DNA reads TGTGCCAGCAGCCCTCCCGGACTAGCGGGAGGTACCGGGGAGCTGTTTTTT.

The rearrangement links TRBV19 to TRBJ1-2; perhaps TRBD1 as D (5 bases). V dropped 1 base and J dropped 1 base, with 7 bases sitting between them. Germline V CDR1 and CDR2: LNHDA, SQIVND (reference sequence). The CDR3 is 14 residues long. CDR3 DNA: TGTGCCAGTAGTATAGGACAGAATAACTATGGCTACACCTTC. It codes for CASSIGQNNYGYTF.